This passage covers 16 T cell receptor beta chains from one sample sequenced in a study of T cell changes during pregnancy in multiple sclerosis. Measured with immunoSEQ multiplex PCR; TCRdb has only the in-frame clones, and not every one. Of 60,000 to 75,000 clones in the sample, 92% were seen once. The material was peripheral blood, obtained in the second trimester of pregnancy. These receptors were taken from a female donor in good health, enrolled as a control in a pregnancy study.

V and J are TRBV11-3 and TRBJ2-7; possibly TRBD2 for D (6 bases). CDR1 is SGHNT, CDR2 YENEEA, per germline. The CDR3 runs to 13 residues. V dropped 5 bases and J dropped 2 bases, with 10 bases sitting between them. Here the CDR3 reads CASSRGLAYEQYF. In DNA, the CDR3 is TGTGCCAGCAGCAGGGGACTCGCCTACGAGCAGTACTTC.

In its sample, this clone was seen once. The chain recombines TRBV6-5 with TRBJ1-5; 7 bases are shared with TRBD1. The V gene's germline CDR1 is MNHEY and CDR2 SVGAGI. Losses at the gene ends were 4 bases for V and 3 bases for J; bases not matched to a gene: 6. There are 15 residues in the CDR3. The chain's CDR3 is CASSSGQTINQPQHF. The CDR3 nucleotides read TGTGCCAGCAGTTCGGGACAGACTATCAATCAGCCCCAGCATTTT.

This clone has more than one count but fewer than ten. The rearrangement links TRBV7-2 to TRBJ1-3; 7 positions agree with TRBD1. The V and J ends lost 6 bases and 3 bases, in that order; junction bases with no gene match: 5. The germline V gene has CDR1 SGHTA and CDR2 FQGNSA. The CDR3 has 14 amino acids. Here the CDR3 reads CASSPWTGGNTIYF. Here the CDR3 DNA reads TGTGCCAGCAGTCCTTGGACAGGTGGAAACACCATATATTTT.

This clone has only one observation. The chain carries TRBV2 and TRBJ2-7, with a possible D match to TRBD1 (6 bases). The CDR3 is made up of 12 amino acids. Germline lookup yields CDR1 SNHLY and CDR2 FYNNEI. Trimming pared 4 bases from V and 3 bases from J, leaving 7 bases between. Here the CDR3 reads CASSGTVYEQYF. CDR3 DNA sequence: TGTGCCAGCAGTGGGACAGTCTACGAGCAGTACTTC.

The chain carries TRBV9 and TRBJ2-7, with a possible D match to TRBD2 (5 bases). V lost 1 base and J lost 4, with 12 bases in between. The CDR3 runs 14 residues. The germline V gene has CDR1 SGDLS and CDR2 YYNGEE. CDR3 DNA: TGTGCCAGCAGCGTACAGGAGGCCTGGTACGAGCAGTACTTC. Translated, it gives CASSVQEAWYEQYF.

The chain links TRBV7-9 to TRBJ1-6, with D tentatively TRBD1 (5 bases). The CDR3 loop spans 14 amino acids. V was trimmed by 4 bases and J by 9 bases, leaving 13 bases between them. Germline values: CDR1 SEHNR, CDR2 FQNEAQ (reference sequence). DNA of the CDR3: TGTGCCAGCAGCTCCCCTGGGGCGGTTTCACCCCTCCACTTT. Its translation: CASSSPGAVSPLHF.

CDR3 protein: CASSEYGTGTAYEQYF. Written as DNA, the CDR3 is TGTGCCAGCAGTGAATACGGAACCGGGACAGCCTACGAGCAGTACTTC. The J gene is TRBJ2-7, the V gene TRBV6-1; 7 bases map to TRBD1. V was clipped by 2 bases and J by 2 bases; unmatched bases: 9. CDR3 length: 16 residues. From germline, CDR1 is MNHNS and CDR2 SASEGT.

The chain employs TRBV6-1 and TRBJ1-2; D gene ambiguous. This CDR3 spans 13 amino acids. The germline V and J ends were trimmed by 5 bases and 2 bases, with 9 bases remaining between them. CDR1 MNHNS and CDR2 SASEGT come from the germline V gene. As DNA, the CDR3 is TGTGCCAGCAGTTTGGACTTGAACTATGGCTACACCTTC. It encodes CASSLDLNYGYTF.

This clone was found once. This sequence joins TRBV25-1 and TRBJ2-7; 9 bases map to TRBD2. This CDR3 is built from 15 residues. V lost 1 base to trimming and J lost 1 base; unmatched junction nucleotides: 2. From germline, CDR1 is MGHDK and CDR2 SYGVNS. CDR3 in amino acids: CASSESLAGSYEQYF. CDR3 nucleotides: TGTGCCAGCAGTGAATCGCTAGCGGGGTCCTACGAGCAGTACTTC.

The chain recombines TRBV6-4 with TRBJ2-3, with 8 bases matching TRBD2. Per the germline V gene, CDR1 is MRHNA and CDR2 is SNTAGT. Unmatched junction bases numbered 2, after V lost 2 bases and J lost 1 base. The CDR3 contains 15 residues. The CDR3 nucleotides are TGTGCCAGCAGTGACCAGACTAGCGGCACAGATACGCAGTATTTT. This encodes CASSDQTSGTDTQYF.

Concerning this clone itself: The junction differs from germline at one of its ends, possibly a read error. The chain is built from TRBV7-7 and TRBJ1-5; 7 bases fit TRBD1. The CDR3 is made up of 20 amino acids. From germline, CDR1 is SSHAT and CDR2 FNYEAQ (reference sequence). The CDR3 nucleotides are TGTGCTAGCAGCTTAGGGAGGGTTGGCCCGGGACAGTATAGCAATCAGCCCCAGCATTTT. Translation: CASSLGRVGPGQYSNQPQHF.

J is TRBJ1-2 and V is TRBV13; 8 bases align to TRBD1. This CDR3 is 13 amino acids long. After removal of 6 bases from V and 6 bases from J, the junction contained 6 bases not matched to a gene. Looked up from germline, CDR1 is PRHDT and CDR2 is FYEKMQ (reference sequence). CDR3 coding DNA: TGTGCCAGCAGGGGCAGGGGGCTTGATGGCTACACCTTC. Amino acids: CASRGRGLDGYTF. The full variable domain, in which reference TRBV13 and TRBJ1-2 provide the parts outside the CDR3, is AAGVIQSPRHLIKEKRETATLKCYPIPRHDTVYWYQQGPGQDPQFLISFYEKMQSDKGSIPDRFSAQQFSDYHSELNMSSLELGDSALYFCASRGRGLDGYTFGSGTRLTVV.

The rearrangement uses TRBV28 and TRBJ1-5; D perhaps matches TRBD1 (5 bases). CDR3 length: 11 amino acids. V was shortened by 7 bases and J by 7 bases, with 8 bases between the two germline ends. Germline V lookup: CDR1 MDHEN, CDR2 SYDVKM. The CDR3 reads CASKGKQPQHF. The CDR3 region has the DNA TGTGCCAGCAAGGGGAAACAGCCCCAGCATTTT.

As DNA, the CDR3 is TGTGCCAGCTCAGGGACAGGGAACGAGCAGTACTTC. Encoded protein: CASSGTGNEQYF. The chain links TRBV18 to TRBJ2-7; TRBD1 aligns across 9 bases. The V gene's germline CDR1 is KGHSH and CDR2 LQKENI. Trimming cost V 5 bases and J 5 bases; bases outside gene matches: 1. This CDR3 contains 12 residues.

The J gene is TRBJ2-5, the V gene TRBV9; D gene unclear. The germline V gene has CDR1 SGDLS and CDR2 YYNGEE. Trimming cost V 3 bases and J 8 bases, with 17 bases left between them. This CDR3 contains 14 residues. The CDR3 here is CASSAPARGNTQYF. Written as DNA, the CDR3 is TGTGCCAGCAGCGCCCCGGCCCGAGGAAACACCCAGTACTTC.

The J gene is TRBJ2-1, the V gene TRBV11-2; D not certain. Trimming took off 4 bases at V and 9 bases at J, with 13 bases between the two ends. The V gene's germline CDR1 is SGHAT and CDR2 FQNNGV. CDR3 length: 13 residues. The CDR3 DNA reads TGTGCCAGCAGCTCGGCGGCCCTCACTGAGCAGTTCTTC. Translation gives CASSSAALTEQFF.